This T cell receptor beta chain originates from a study of post-analysis software for immune sequencing data. For the study at large: Relapsing-remitting, secondary progressive and progressive-relapsing courses of multiple sclerosis were included. Study-wide results and caveats: Elevated frequency relative to controls characterized a handful of TRBV segments in patients, TRBV5-6, TRBV5-1 and TRBV20-1 among them.

Unique molecular identifiers were built into the TCR beta cDNA libraries. Approximately 450,000 cDNA molecules were recovered from an input of roughly 0.95 to 11 million T cells. TCRdb fed the PCR reads into MiXCR, producing one record per CDR3 protein. This sample has some 690,000 distinct CDR3 sequences, with approximately 59% found just once. The V gene lost 4 bases and the J gene lost 11 bases, with 16 bases spanning the gap. CDR3 length: 13 residues. Germline CDR1 SGHRS, CDR2 YFSETQ. With respect to this clonotype: The antigen is unknown.

The V call is TRBV5-1, the J call TRBJ1-5; D gene ambiguous. The TCR sequence derives from a girl aged 2 to 9 with multiple sclerosis. The sequencing sample was made of blood. CDR3 in DNA: TGCGCCAGCAGCCTGGACGGTGCATCGGCCCAGCATTTT. This sequence encodes CASSLDGASAQHF.